This T cell receptor beta chain was identified in a study of early T cells in non-severe SARS-CoV-2 infection. For the study at large: Investigators sequenced bulk RNA drawn from unsorted whole blood, and chains remained unpaired. Study-level points and caveats: VDJdb matching favored anti-spike CD8 responses, missing private and CD4 specificities.

Attachment of unique molecular identifiers to individual cDNA molecules was performed. In TCRdb, the 5' RACE reads were re-called with MiXCR into one record per CDR3 protein. The data hold around 44,000 distinct CDR3 sequences, with about 7.8% observed a single time. V lost 1 base, J lost 7 bases, and 10 bases lay in between. Per the germline V gene, CDR1 is MNHEY and CDR2 is SMNVEV (reference sequence). CDR3 length: 14 amino acids. This clonotype appeared many times. The antigen is not known. This chain uses TRBV27 with TRBJ2-2, with D perhaps TRBD2 (7 bases). The sample taken for sequencing was whole blood. This TCR was sampled from an adult who was a healthcare worker with PCR-confirmed SARS-CoV-2 infection or an uninfected control (not recorded which). This chain's CDR3 is CASSLWGGGGELFF. The CDR3 nucleotides read TGTGCCAGCAGTTTATGGGGGGGCGGCGGGGAGCTGTTTTTT.